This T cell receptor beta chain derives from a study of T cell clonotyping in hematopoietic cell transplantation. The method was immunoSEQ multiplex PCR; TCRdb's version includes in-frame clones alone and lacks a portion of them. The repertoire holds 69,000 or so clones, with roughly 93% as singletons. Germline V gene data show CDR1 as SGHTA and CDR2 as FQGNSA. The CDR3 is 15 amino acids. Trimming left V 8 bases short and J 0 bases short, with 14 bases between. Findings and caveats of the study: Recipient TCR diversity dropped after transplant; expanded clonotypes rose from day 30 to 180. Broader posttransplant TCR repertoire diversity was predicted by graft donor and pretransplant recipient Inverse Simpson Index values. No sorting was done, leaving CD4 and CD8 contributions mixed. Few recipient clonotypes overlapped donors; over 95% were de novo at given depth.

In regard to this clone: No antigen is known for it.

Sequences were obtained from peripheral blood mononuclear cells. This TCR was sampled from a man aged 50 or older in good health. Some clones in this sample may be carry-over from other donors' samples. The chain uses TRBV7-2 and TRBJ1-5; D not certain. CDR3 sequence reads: CASAGSTSSNQPQHF. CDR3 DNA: TGTGCCAGCGCGGGAAGCACATCTAGCAATCAGCCCCAGCATTTT.